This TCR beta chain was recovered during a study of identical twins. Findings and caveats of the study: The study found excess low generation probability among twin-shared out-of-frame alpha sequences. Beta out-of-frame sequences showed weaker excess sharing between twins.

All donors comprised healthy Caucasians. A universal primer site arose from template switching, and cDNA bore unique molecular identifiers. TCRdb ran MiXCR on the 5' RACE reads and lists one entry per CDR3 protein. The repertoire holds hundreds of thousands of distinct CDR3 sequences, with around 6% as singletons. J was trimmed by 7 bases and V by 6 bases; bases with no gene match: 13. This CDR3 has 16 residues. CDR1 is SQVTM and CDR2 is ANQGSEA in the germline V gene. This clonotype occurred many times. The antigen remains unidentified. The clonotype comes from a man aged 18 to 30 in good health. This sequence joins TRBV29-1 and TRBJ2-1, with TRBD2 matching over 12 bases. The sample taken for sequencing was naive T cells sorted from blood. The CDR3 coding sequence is TGCAGCGTAGATAGACTAGCGGGAGAAATGGGGAATGAGCAGTTCTTC. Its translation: CSVDRLAGEMGNEQFF.